A selection of T cell receptor beta chains follows, all from one sample in a study of patients and donors after allogeneic stem cell transplantation. TCRdb itself ran the RT-PCR reads through MiXCR, one entry per CDR3 protein. The table includes about 960,000 distinct CDR3 sequences, more than 15% detected once. Sequenced sample: blood, either unsorted or a sorted T cell fraction (not recorded which). Receptors originate from a human donor who was either an allogeneic HSCT recipient or a stem cell or donor lymphocyte infusion donor (not recorded which). It is not recorded whose cells these are; they may come from a transplant donor. Both conserved end residues are part of each CDR3. Only part of the rows carry a size: once, few, many, or a class if the clone is expanded.

abundance: once; j_gene: TRBJ2-7; v_gene: TRBV3-1; CDR3aa: CASSQVSSGRASYEQYF
abundance: many; j_gene: TRBJ2-1; v_gene: TRBV4-2; CDR3aa: CASSQERDEQFF
abundance: NA; j_gene: TRBJ2-7; v_gene: TRBV2; CDR3aa: CASTPGFPYEQYF
abundance: NA; j_gene: TRBJ1-5; v_gene: TRBV5-1; CDR3aa: CATLKGHFNQPQHF
abundance: NA; j_gene: TRBJ2-7; v_gene: TRBV5-5; CDR3aa: CDSSRVDYEQYF
abundance: NA; j_gene: TRBJ2-3; v_gene: TRBV5-1; CDR3aa: CASSPEKSSTDTQYF
abundance: few; j_gene: TRBJ2-2; v_gene: TRBV24-1; CDR3aa: CATSVVGDTGELFF
abundance: NA; j_gene: TRBJ2-7; v_gene: TRBV28; CDR3aa: CATHRQGESYEQYF
abundance: NA; j_gene: TRBJ2-1; v_gene: TRBV4-3; CDR3aa: CASSQDLLTGVWNEQFF
abundance: NA; j_gene: TRBJ2-2; v_gene: TRBV6-5; CDR3aa: CASSSLGGGQGDTGELFF
abundance: few; j_gene: TRBJ1-1; v_gene: TRBV4-1; CDR3aa: CASSQGVGRDTEAFF
abundance: few; j_gene: TRBJ2-3; v_gene: TRBV7-9; CDR3aa: CASTTTGDYTDTQYF
abundance: few; j_gene: TRBJ2-3; v_gene: TRBV27; CDR3aa: CASSLASGGPGNTDTQYF
abundance: NA; j_gene: TRBJ2-1; v_gene: TRBV14; CDR3aa: CASRRGVGPEQFF
abundance: few; j_gene: TRBJ2-3; v_gene: TRBV9; CDR3aa: CASSVDPRTGNTQYF
abundance: NA; j_gene: TRBJ2-3; v_gene: TRBV9; CDR3aa: CASSPRGLRGAPSTQYF
abundance: NA; j_gene: TRBJ1-2; v_gene: TRBV25-1; CDR3aa: CASSPGWTGGFGYTF
abundance: NA; j_gene: TRBJ1-1; v_gene: TRBV24-1; CDR3aa: CATRGQGRNTEAFF
abundance: NA; j_gene: TRBJ2-2; v_gene: TRBV20-1; CDR3aa: CSARQGATGELFF
abundance: few; j_gene: TRBJ2-1; v_gene: TRBV27; CDR3aa: CASRPTGLSPHNEQFF
abundance: NA; j_gene: TRBJ1-4; v_gene: TRBV12-3/TRBV12-4; CDR3aa: CASSFRAPNEKLFF
abundance: NA; j_gene: TRBJ2-7; v_gene: TRBV11-2; CDR3aa: CASSLDRSFEQYF
abundance: few; j_gene: TRBJ2-1; v_gene: TRBV6-4; CDR3aa: CASSPSRDRGHNEQFF
abundance: NA; j_gene: TRBJ2-3; v_gene: TRBV29-1; CDR3aa: CSATGTPTDTQYF
abundance: NA; j_gene: TRBJ1-1; v_gene: TRBV18; CDR3aa: CASFYREEAFF
abundance: few; j_gene: TRBJ1-5; v_gene: TRBV15; CDR3aa: CATSRDRGFQPQHF
abundance: NA; j_gene: TRBJ2-7; v_gene: TRBV12-3/TRBV12-4; CDR3aa: CASSPTQGAGYEQYF
abundance: few; j_gene: TRBJ2-4; v_gene: TRBV20-1; CDR3aa: CSARDRMGRAKNIQYF
abundance: few; j_gene: TRBJ1-5; v_gene: TRBV12-3/TRBV12-4; CDR3aa: CASSKPGTANQPQHF
abundance: NA; j_gene: TRBJ2-6; v_gene: TRBV6-1; CDR3aa: CASRTLRRASGANVLTF
abundance: NA; j_gene: TRBJ2-3; v_gene: TRBV6-2/TRBV6-3; CDR3aa: CASSPSGGAWTDTQYF
abundance: NA; j_gene: TRBJ1-5; v_gene: TRBV20-1; CDR3aa: CSARVSTGVDQPQHF
abundance: few; j_gene: TRBJ1-5; v_gene: TRBV5-1; CDR3aa: CASSSAGSYSNQPQHF
abundance: NA; j_gene: TRBJ2-7; v_gene: TRBV6-1; CDR3aa: CASISTGGSYEQYF
abundance: NA; j_gene: TRBJ2-3; v_gene: TRBV5-1; CDR3aa: CASSRLPAVPTDTRYF
abundance: NA; j_gene: TRBJ2-2; v_gene: TRBV7-9; CDR3aa: CASSPGGQENTGELFF
abundance: many; j_gene: TRBJ2-3; v_gene: TRBV20-1; CDR3aa: CSASSSSGSPDTQYF
abundance: NA; j_gene: TRBJ2-7; v_gene: TRBV27; CDR3aa: CASSPLTGVAGIRRQYF
abundance: NA; j_gene: TRBJ2-2; v_gene: TRBV10-3; CDR3aa: CAIRMNTGELFF
abundance: NA; j_gene: TRBJ1-1; v_gene: TRBV7-3; CDR3aa: CASSSRPRGQGVEAFF
abundance: NA; j_gene: TRBJ2-5; v_gene: TRBV29-1; CDR3aa: CSTSHRGWETQYF
abundance: NA; j_gene: TRBJ2-1; v_gene: TRBV4-3; CDR3aa: CASSQGEYGVRNEQFF
abundance: NA; j_gene: TRBJ2-5; v_gene: TRBV5-1; CDR3aa: CASSGRTGAQETQYF
abundance: many; j_gene: TRBJ2-7; v_gene: TRBV29-1; CDR3aa: CSVEVVAYEQYF
abundance: NA; j_gene: TRBJ2-2; v_gene: TRBV30; CDR3aa: CAWGIQANTGELFF
abundance: few; j_gene: TRBJ1-1; v_gene: TRBV15; CDR3aa: CATSRELSGPMNTEAFF
abundance: NA; j_gene: TRBJ1-2; v_gene: TRBV6-1; CDR3aa: CASSEVGRVYGYTF
abundance: NA; j_gene: TRBJ2-5; v_gene: TRBV5-1; CDR3aa: CASQAGQQETQYF
abundance: many; j_gene: TRBJ2-1; v_gene: TRBV4-1; CDR3aa: CASSQVTGPGNEQFF
abundance: NA; j_gene: TRBJ2-3; v_gene: TRBV6-1; CDR3aa: CASGASPGTDTQYF
abundance: NA; j_gene: TRBJ2-5; v_gene: TRBV2; CDR3aa: CASIEGEETQYF
abundance: NA; j_gene: TRBJ2-5; v_gene: TRBV12-3/TRBV12-4; CDR3aa: CASSPGTSGNFQETQYF
abundance: NA; j_gene: TRBJ2-1; v_gene: TRBV11-3; CDR3aa: CASSLDLGEWVF